This T cell receptor (beta chain) was sequenced during a study of OX40 agonist ivuxolimab in advanced cancers. Study conclusions and caveats: More expanded clones were seen, on average, in CD8+ T cells than in CD4+. Both blood CD4+ and CD8+ T cells showed clonal growth by week 6 at 0.1 to 3.0 mg/kg.

Produced via immunoSEQ multiplex PCR; TCRdb's table is partial and in-frame only. Among around 26,000 clones listed, approximately 81% were seen once. Autoimmune disease history or systemic immunosuppression led to patients being barred. This clone was found a few times. Its antigen remains unknown. Different DNA sequences within this sample yield the same CDR3. The V gene lost 4 bases and the J gene lost 2 bases, with 10 bases spanning the gap. Looked up from germline, CDR1 is SGHDN and CDR2 is FVKESK. The CDR3 totals 14 residues. This specimen was CD4+ or CD8+ T cells sorted from blood, taken in a trial of the OX40 agonist ivuxolimab. The TCR was taken from an adult with an advanced solid tumor such as melanoma, head and neck, liver or kidney cancer. The chain carries TRBV14 and TRBJ2-3; D uncertain. The CDR3 reads CASSLPRHTDTQYF. The CDR3, as DNA: TGTGCCAGCAGCCTCCCGAGACACACAGATACGCAGTATTTT.